This T cell receptor (beta chain) comes out of a study of breast tumors, draining lymph nodes, adjacent tissues. General study results and limits: Most tumor T cells seemingly derive from lymph node, then expand in tumor. Tumor repertoires ranked between lymph nodes and nontumor tissue in diversity, with V and J gene preferences. Compared with basal-like, luminal-like tumors shared significantly more repertoire with nontumor tissue. Tumor T cell lymph node origin was a supported hypothesis, not proven.

Per the germline V gene, CDR1 is DFQATT and CDR2 is SNEGSKA (reference sequence). V dropped 1 base and J dropped 3; count of bases not matched to a gene: 4. CDR3 length: 15 amino acids. This clonotype appeared many times. Its cognate antigen is unknown. TCRdb reprocessed the multiplex PCR reads with MiXCR, giving one entry per CDR3 protein. In the table there are some 130,000 distinct CDR3 sequences, 21% of which are singletons. Breast cancer patients provided tissue from their axillary draining lymph nodes. The rearrangement uses TRBV20-1 and TRBJ2-2; 8 nucleotides agree with TRBD1. This clonotype was obtained from a female donor with breast cancer. Some clones in this sample may be carry-over from other donors' samples. The sample was axillary lymph node tissue. The CDR3 spells CSARAGGTDTGELFF. CDR3 in DNA: TGCAGTGCTAGAGCAGGGGGCACAGACACCGGGGAGCTGTTTTTT.